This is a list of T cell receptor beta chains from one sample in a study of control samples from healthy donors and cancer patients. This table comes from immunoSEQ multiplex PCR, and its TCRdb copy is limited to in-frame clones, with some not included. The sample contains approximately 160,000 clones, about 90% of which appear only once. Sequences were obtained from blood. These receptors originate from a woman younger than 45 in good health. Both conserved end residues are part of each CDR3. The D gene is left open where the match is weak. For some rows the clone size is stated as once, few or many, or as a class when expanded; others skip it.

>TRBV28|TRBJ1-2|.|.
CASSTSFWDYTF
TGTGCCAGCAGTACCTCGTTTTGGGACTACACCTTC
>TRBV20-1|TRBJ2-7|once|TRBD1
CSASTGDRFYEQYF
TGCAGTGCCAGTACAGGGGACCGTTTCTACGAGCAGTACTTC
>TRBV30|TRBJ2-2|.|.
CAWTVLTGELFF
TGTGCCTGGACAGTTTTAACCGGGGAGCTGTTTTTT
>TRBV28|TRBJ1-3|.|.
CASGVPDVKSSGNTIYF
TGTGCCAGCGGTGTTCCAGATGTTAAGAGCTCTGGAAACACCATATATTTT
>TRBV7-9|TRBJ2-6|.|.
CASSFTWDPEKSGANVLTF
TGTGCCAGCAGCTTTACGTGGGACCCCGAAAAGTCTGGGGCCAACGTCCTGACTTTC
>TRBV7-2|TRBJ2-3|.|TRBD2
CASSLDPTSGTDTQYF
TGTGCCAGCAGCTTAGACCCGACTAGCGGCACAGATACGCAGTATTTT
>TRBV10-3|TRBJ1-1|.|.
CAIRSSTGNTEAFF
TGTGCCATCAGGAGCTCCACAGGAAACACTGAAGCTTTCTTT
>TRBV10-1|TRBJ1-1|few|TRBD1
CASRRDSSNTEAFF
TGCGCCAGCAGAAGGGACAGTTCGAACACTGAAGCTTTCTTT
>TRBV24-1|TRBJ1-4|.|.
CATSQGKANEKLFF
TGTGCCACCAGTCAGGGGAAGGCTAATGAAAAACTGTTTTTT
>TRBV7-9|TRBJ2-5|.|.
CASSLESGLGETQYF
TGTGCCAGCAGCTTAGAGTCAGGGTTAGGAGAGACCCAGTACTTC
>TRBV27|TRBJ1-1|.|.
CASGPANTEAFF
TGTGCCAGCGGACCAGCGAACACTGAAGCTTTCTTT
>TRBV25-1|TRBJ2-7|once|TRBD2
CASSFAGAVEQYF
TGTGCCAGCAGTTTTGCGGGAGCCGTGGAGCAGTACTTC
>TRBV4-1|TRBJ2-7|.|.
CASSQDPSGVRFGQYF
TGCGCCAGCAGCCAAGATCCTTCGGGAGTCAGATTCGGGCAGTACTTC
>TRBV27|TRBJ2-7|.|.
CASSFSGWSSYEQYF
TGTGCCAGCAGTTTCAGTGGATGGTCCTCTTACGAGCAGTACTTC
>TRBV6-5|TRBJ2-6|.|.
CASAEQGSGANVLTF
TGTGCCAGCGCCGAACAGGGCTCTGGGGCCAACGTCCTGACTTTC
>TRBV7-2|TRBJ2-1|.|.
CASSYGPLNEQFF
TGTGCCAGCAGCTATGGCCCACTGAATGAGCAGTTCTTC
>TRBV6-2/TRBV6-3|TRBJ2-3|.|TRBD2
CASSDLEGREGRSTDTQYF
TGTGCCAGCAGTGATCTAGAGGGGCGGGAGGGCCGAAGCACAGATACGCAGTATTTT
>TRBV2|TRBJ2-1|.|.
CASSEELGEQFF
TGTGCCAGCAGCGAAGAGCTGGGTGAGCAGTTCTTC
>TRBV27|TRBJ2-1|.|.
CASRGPGTQYNEQFF
TGTGCCAGCAGGGGCCCAGGGACCCAGTACAATGAGCAGTTCTTC
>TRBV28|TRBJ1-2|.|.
CASSLGSAQAYGYTF
TGTGCCAGCAGTTTAGGGTCAGCCCAGGCCTATGGCTACACCTTC
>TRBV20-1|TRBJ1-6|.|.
CSATNNSPLHF
TGCAGTGCCACGAATAATTCACCCCTCCACTTT
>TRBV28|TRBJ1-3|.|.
CASMVLSGNTIYF
TGTGCCAGCATGGTACTCTCTGGAAACACCATATATTTT
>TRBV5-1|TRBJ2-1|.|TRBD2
CASSPGTSGRGSNEQFF
TGCGCCAGCAGCCCCGGGACTAGCGGGAGAGGAAGCAATGAGCAGTTCTTC
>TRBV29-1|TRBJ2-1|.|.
CSVELRGQEGNEQFF
TGCAGCGTTGAACTTAGGGGCCAGGAAGGCAATGAGCAGTTCTTC
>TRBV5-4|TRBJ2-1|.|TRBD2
CASTFAGGGRNEQFF
TGTGCCAGCACCTTTGCCGGGGGCGGGAGGAATGAGCAGTTCTTC
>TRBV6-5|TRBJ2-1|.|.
CASSRDSVNEQFF
TGTGCCAGCAGTCGGGACTCTGTCAATGAGCAGTTCTTC
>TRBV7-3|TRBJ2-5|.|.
CASSLSGTDKETQYF
TGTGCCAGCAGCTTAAGCGGGACTGACAAAGAGACCCAGTACTTC
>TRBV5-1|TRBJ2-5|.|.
CASSPRREETQYF
TGCGCCAGCAGCCCCCGGAGAGAAGAGACCCAGTACTTC
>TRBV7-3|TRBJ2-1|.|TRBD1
CASSRGTGGNEQFF
TGTGCCAGCAGCCGAGGGACAGGGGGCAATGAGCAGTTCTTC
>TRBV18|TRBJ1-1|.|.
CASSPNGSPMNTEAFF
TGTGCCAGCTCACCAAATGGGTCACCCATGAACACTGAAGCTTTCTTT
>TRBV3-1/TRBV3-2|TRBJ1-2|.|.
CASSQAGREGYTF
TGTGCCAGCAGCCAAGCGGGGAGAGAAGGCTACACCTTC
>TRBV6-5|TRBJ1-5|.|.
CASSTQTDQPQHF
TGTGCCAGCAGCACCCAGACAGATCAGCCCCAGCATTTT
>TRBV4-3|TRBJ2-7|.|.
CASSQGRADPYEQYF
TGCGCCAGCAGCCAAGGAAGGGCGGACCCTTACGAGCAGTACTTC
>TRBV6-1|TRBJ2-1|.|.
CASTGVSYNEQFF
TGTGCCAGCACCGGGGTCTCCTACAATGAGCAGTTCTTC
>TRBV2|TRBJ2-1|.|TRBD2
CASTRGVAGGSYNEQFF
TGTGCCAGCACGCGGGGCGTAGCGGGGGGCTCCTACAATGAGCAGTTCTTC
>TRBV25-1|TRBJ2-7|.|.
CASSRRTTYEQYF
TGTGCCAGCAGTCGGCGGACGACCTACGAGCAGTACTTC
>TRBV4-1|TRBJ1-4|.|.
CASSQVVQGLATNEKLFF
TGCGCCAGCAGCCAAGTGGTGCAGGGGCTTGCAACTAATGAAAAACTGTTTTTT
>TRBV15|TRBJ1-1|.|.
CATSRVGGPNTEAFF
TGTGCCACCAGCAGAGTTGGCGGACCGAACACTGAAGCTTTCTTT
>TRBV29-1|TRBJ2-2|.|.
CSVDFVTGNTGELFF
TGCAGCGTTGACTTCGTGACAGGGAACACCGGGGAGCTGTTTTTT
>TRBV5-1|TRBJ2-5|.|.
CASSPEGVRGRETQYF
TGCGCCAGCAGCCCCGAGGGGGTACGGGGACGAGAGACCCAGTACTTC
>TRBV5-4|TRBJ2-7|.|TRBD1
CASSSAGTGFMEQYF
TGTGCCAGCAGCTCCGCCGGGACAGGTTTTATGGAGCAGTACTTC
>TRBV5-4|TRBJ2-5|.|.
CASSLLQEVQETQYF
TGTGCCAGCAGCTTGTTACAGGAAGTACAAGAGACCCAGTACTTC
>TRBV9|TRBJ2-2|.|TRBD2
CASGPRRETANTGELFF
TGTGCCAGCGGCCCGAGGCGGGAGACCGCGAACACCGGGGAGCTGTTTTTT
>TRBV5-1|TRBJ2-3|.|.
CASSLGSLPTDTQYF
TGCGCCAGCAGCTTGGGATCCCTCCCCACAGATACGCAGTATTTT
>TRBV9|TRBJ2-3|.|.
CASTRGPGDTQYF
TGTGCCAGCACCCGGGGCCCCGGAGATACGCAGTATTTT
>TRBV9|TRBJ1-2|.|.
CASSPKGVSYGYTF
TGTGCCAGCAGCCCGAAAGGGGTTAGCTATGGCTACACCTTC
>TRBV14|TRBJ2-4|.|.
CASSQGAKNIQYF
TGTGCCAGCAGCCAAGGTGCCAAAAACATTCAGTACTTC
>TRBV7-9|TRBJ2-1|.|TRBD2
CASSLSRAGVWNEQFF
TGTGCCAGCAGCTTATCTAGAGCGGGAGTTTGGAATGAGCAGTTCTTC
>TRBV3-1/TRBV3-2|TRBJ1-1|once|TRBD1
CASSQGRTGALGTEAFF
TGTGCCAGCAGCCAGGGAAGGACAGGGGCGTTGGGGACTGAAGCTTTCTTT
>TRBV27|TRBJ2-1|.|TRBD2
CASSSLAGGSEFF
TGTGCCAGCAGTTCTCTAGCGGGAGGGTCGGAGTTCTTC
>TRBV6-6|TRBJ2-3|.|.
CASSYAAAADTQYF
TGTGCCAGCAGTTACGCCGCAGCCGCAGATACGCAGTATTTT
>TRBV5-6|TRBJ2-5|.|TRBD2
CASRRVGGAGEETQYF
TGTGCCAGCAGGAGAGTCGGTGGCGCGGGAGAGGAGACCCAGTACTTC
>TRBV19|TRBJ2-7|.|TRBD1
CASSIRGQVGIYEQYF
TGTGCCAGTAGTATTAGGGGGCAGGTGGGGATCTACGAGCAGTACTTC